This TCR beta chain was obtained from a study of CD8+CD57+ T cells in acquired aplastic anemia. This clonotype was observed a single time. Sequence at one end of the junction differs from germline and may be a read error. Template material for TCR beta VDJ and CDR3 profiling consisted of genomic DNA. TCRdb recomputed calls from the reads with MiXCR, one row per CDR3 protein. The sample has roughly 420,000 distinct CDR3 sequences; roughly 68% are singletons. The CDR3 has 14 amino acids. Germline CDR1 SGHTA, CDR2 FQGNSA. The genes are TRBV7-2 and TRBJ1-5, with a tentative D call TRBD1 (5 bases). Sequencing was performed on sorted CD4+, CD8+, or CD8+CD57+ T cells (not recorded which) from PBMCs. The receptor comes from a human donor in good health, serving as a control. CDR3 residues: CASSLGGGKAFFQF. CDR3 DNA sequence: TGTGCCAGCAGCCTTGGGGGAGGTAAAGCTTTCTTTCAATTT.